The source of this T cell receptor beta chain is a study of cytomegalovirus exposure and HLA in healthy donors (dated by TCRdb to 2016 to 2017). In terms of the full investigation: An earlier analysis of about 530 of the donors reported 276 Gb of sequence data and roughly 120 million unique TCR beta sequences obtained from around 190 million T cells. An early release that covered some 630 HLA-typed donors contained about 300 gigabases of sequencing data and tens of millions of unique TCR sequences. Among the roughly 400 genotyped donors, more than 70% belonged to the genetic ancestry cluster associated with self-reported Caucasian donors. The study was designed to test whether signatures of past pathogen exposure could be identified by cataloging public T cell receptors. The study used immunosequencing to profile the T cell repertoires of 666 subjects and linked those repertoires to cytomegalovirus serostatus. Besides the first cohort of roughly 700 subjects, a separate validation cohort made up of 90 to 150 different subjects was used. To predict cytomegalovirus infection status, the study combined high-throughput TCR immunosequencing, statistical association of individual TCRs with disease status, and machine learning. A later analysis re-analyzed previously published TCR beta repertoires from roughly 600 donors and added high-resolution HLA genotyping to study TCR occurrence patterns. Rather than drawing on any new phenotypic data, the later analysis identified candidate immune exposures from TCR beta sequences and the way those sequences occurred across donors. An earlier analysis of approximately 580 of the donors used high-throughput TCR beta sequencing to judge whether each TCR beta V gene segment behaved as functional or pseudogenic. Donor age, sex, ethnicity and CMV serostatus were collected together with the repertoire data. Genome-wide SNP genotypes for about 65% of the roughly 670 donors were used in a later genetic analysis, which treated that subset as a discovery cohort. Every discovery cohort repertoire had been produced on one sequencing platform. Class I and class II HLA loci were covered by the typing at four-digit resolution. Typing coverage varied by locus: roughly 629-630 donors for A, B, C, DRB1 and DQB1; approximately 520 for DQA1; about 570 for DPA1; roughly 470 for DPB1. Roughly 5 DR-DQ haplotypes were handled as single units for association and clustering, since linkage in the cohort was strong. Across under 500 genotyped donors of the cohort, an average of about 220,000 unique TCR beta nucleotide sequences per donor were sequenced, and roughly 18% of those sequences were non-productive. Points the paper makes about the study in general: Assigning TCR associations to individual alleles was difficult when HLA alleles, especially DR and DQ, strongly co-occurred. A further reported finding was that TCR beta sequences accurately predicted the HLA-A and HLA-B alleles for most subjects in the first cohort. Immune exposure information for the cohort was limited to CMV serostatus. Some IMGT-functional V segments, including TRBV6-2 and TRBV6-3, could not be told apart with the 87-base-pair reads, so those segments were excluded. Correlated functional status among segregating V segments might be attributable to linkage disequilibrium, but an unknown experimental factor could not be ruled out. In an earlier analysis of around 600 of the donors, most TCR beta V segments appeared in productive rearrangements about 87% or about 30% of the time, broadly matching IMGT annotations. In a later analysis, HLA-associated TCR beta chains showed more clonal expansion and lower generation probabilities than non-associated chains that were equally common. Only TCR beta chains were sequenced in this cohort, and the absence of alpha or paired-chain data limited detectable features. A later analysis associated about 17,000 TCR beta sequences with specific HLA alleles at a false discovery rate of 0.05. Several of the top co-occurrence clusters appeared to be linked to parvovirus B19, influenza, CMV and Epstein-Barr virus, according to a later analysis. In a later genetic analysis, a missense DCLRE1C variant was associated with V-gene and J-gene trimming of TCR beta chains, and the association was replicated in an independent cohort. It was suggested by the authors that the approach could potentially be generalized to other disease states and immunological phenotypes. The classifier was reported to diagnose cytomegalovirus status with high specificity and sensitivity in both the original cohort and the validation cohort. Roughly uniform sequencing depth across donors was assumed in presence/absence analyses, although this assumption may not hold. A group of highly shared sequence variants was considered likely to be a technical artifact of the sequencing pipeline. In vitro tests confirmed that three of the cytomegalovirus-associated TCR beta chains recognize cytomegalovirus antigens. A later genetic analysis reported fewer N-insertions in productive TCRs among donors in an Asian-associated ancestry cluster than the roughly 690-donor mean. Because HLA typing was missing for some donors at each locus, association tests included only the typed subset. According to a later analysis, most CMV-associated TCR beta chains appeared to be HLA-restricted, and the HLA associations seemed to be driven largely by CMV exposure. Most TCR sequences were observed very rarely across donors, whereas some public TCRs were present in many individuals. The earlier analysis of almost 600 of the donors excluded about 16 rarely observed V segments, including chromosome 9 orphons, because counts were too low. A later analysis found that TCR association rates varied across HLA loci, with DRB1 alleles showing the most associated TCRs and HLA-C alleles the fewest. The study gave a list of more than 150 TCR beta chains associated with cytomegalovirus.

Library construction relied on the immunoSEQ multiplex PCR assay. A mixture of 60 forward primers for TCR Vbeta segments and 13 reverse primers for TCR Jbeta segments was used in the multiplex PCR. The CDR3 region of rearranged TCR beta genes was amplified from genomic DNA by a multiplex PCR assay. Amplified TCR beta libraries were sequenced as 87-base-pair reads on the Illumina HiSeq System. Concerning the study's data processing: A later analysis tallied 75 million to 85 million unique TCR beta chains across the roughly 610 repertoires, and around 10 million of those chains were shared by two or more donors. A nearest-neighbor algorithm error-corrected the raw reads and collapsed the reads into unique sequences, merging closely related sequences to remove PCR and sequencing errors. V, D and J gene segments were assigned by aligning CDR3 sequences to IMGT reference sequences. Each retained sequence needed at least a six-nucleotide match to both a V gene segment and a J gene segment. Rearrangements were called productive when the CDR3 lacked stop codons and stayed in frame with V and J; all others were non-productive. Following IMGT convention, CDR3 was defined as the stretch from the second conserved V-encoded cysteine to the conserved J-encoded phenylalanine. In an earlier analysis of more than 550 of the donors, sequences lacking an unambiguous match to a single V gene segment were excluded. An earlier analysis of some 610 of the donors called V segments functional above 56.7% productive rearrangements and segregating when the between-donor standard deviation exceeded 5%. A statistical classification framework was developed to diagnose cytomegalovirus status using the catalog of TCR beta chain sequences. In a later analysis, TCR nucleotide sequences were compared against IMGT/GENE-DB human TR gene sequences so that V and J genes could be assigned. Using the TCRdist pipeline, a later analysis assigned CDR3 sequences along with most-parsimonious VDJ recombination scenarios. A later analysis defined each TCR beta chain by its CDR3 amino acid sequence plus V-gene family, and excluded reads lacking a unique V-gene family. A later analysis removed 550 to 700 highly shared, low-generation-probability nucleotide sequences to deal with suspected cross-contamination and a sequencing artifact. In a later analysis, a clonal expansion index for each public chain was calculated from normalized within-repertoire ranks of inferred template counts. In a later analysis, generation probabilities were computed using a VDJ recombination model fitted to out-of-frame rearrangements, and the results were checked against IGoR. Hypergeometric tests were used in a later analysis to score TCR-TCR, TCR-HLA and TCR-CMV co-occurrence, with a repertoire-size bias correction applied to the TCR pairs. To estimate false discovery rates, a later analysis permuted the HLA or CMV assignments 20 times. In a later analysis, co-occurring TCRs were grouped with DBSCAN, and TCRdist sequence similarity was added when clustering was performed within HLA-allele-positive subsets. Co-occurrence clustering excluded repertoires with fewer than 30,000 or more than 120,000 public chains, plus five with anomalous nucleotide sharing. The immuneACCESS repertoire file appears here via TCRdb, limited to in-frame rearrangements. These files lack a portion of the clones; in checked studies, under half of the deficit traces to unresolved V genes, and the cause of the others is not known. V and J calls and clone size are those listed in that table; D and trimming were worked out from the DNA. This sample lists about 140,000 clones; less than 90% were detected once. 1.5% to 1.9% of the sample rests with the top ten.

This clone was recorded a few times. Its antigen remains undetermined. Base qualities are missing; no much larger clone stands one base away. The cohort comprised hundreds of healthy bone marrow donors. At the time of sampling, every cohort member was nominally healthy, though immune exposures that went unrecorded were likely present. The donor tested CMV seronegative and was one of the 352 seronegative cohort members. A peripheral blood sample was provided by each donor, and peripheral blood mononuclear cells were used for TCR beta sequencing. Genomic DNA was extracted from the blood cell samples with the Qiagen DNeasy Blood Extraction Kit. From a lookup of the germline V gene, CDR1 and CDR2 are LGHNA and YSLEER. V sheds 0 bases and J sheds 5 bases, leaving 4 bases between their ends. The CDR3 covers 13 residues, taking in both the cysteine and the phenylalanine. Only the CDR3 part of the read is kept: 39 bases, read in frame from the first base.

The sequenced sample consisted of PBMCs. This clonotype was obtained from a man aged 35 to 55 in good health and CMV-seronegative. The rearrangement joined TRBV4-3 to TRBJ1-4; the D segment cannot be called with confidence. The CDR3 here reads CASSQESNEKLFF. The DNA is TGCGCCAGCAGCCAAGAATCAAATGAAAAACTGTTTTTT.